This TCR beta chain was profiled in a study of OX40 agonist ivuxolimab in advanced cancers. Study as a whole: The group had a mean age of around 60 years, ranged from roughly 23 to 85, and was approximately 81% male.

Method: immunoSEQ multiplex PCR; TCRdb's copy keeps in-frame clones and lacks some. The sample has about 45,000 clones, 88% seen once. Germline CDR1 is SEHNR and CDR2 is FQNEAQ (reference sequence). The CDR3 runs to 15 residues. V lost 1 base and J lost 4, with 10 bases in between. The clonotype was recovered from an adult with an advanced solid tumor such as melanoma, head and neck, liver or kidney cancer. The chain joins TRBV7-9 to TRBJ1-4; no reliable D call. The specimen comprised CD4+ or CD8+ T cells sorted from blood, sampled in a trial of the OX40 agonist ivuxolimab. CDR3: CASSLVGGYNEKLFF. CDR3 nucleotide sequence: TGTGCCAGCAGCTTAGTGGGCGGTTATAATGAAAAACTGTTTTTT.